Shown below are 27 T cell receptor beta chains from a single sample sequenced in a study of T cells in localized non-small cell lung cancer. Only in-frame clones appear in the TCRdb table, and some are missing; sequencing was by immunoSEQ multiplex PCR. This table has 60,000 to 85,000 clones, about 86% appearing once. The material sequenced was peripheral blood, taken before any cancer treatment. The source of these receptors is a male donor aged 60 or over with stage III squamous cell lung carcinoma.

This clone has just a few counts. The chain recombines TRBV5-6 with TRBJ1-2; D is perhaps TRBD1 (6 bases). V lost 4 bases and J lost 2, with 9 bases in between. Germline CDR1 is SGHDT and CDR2 is YYEEEE. The CDR3 is 13 residues long. CDR3 sequence reads: CASSMTGNYGYTF. The DNA of the CDR3 is TGTGCCAGCAGCATGACAGGAAACTATGGCTACACCTTC.

Comment on this clone: It is unclear where the CDR3 begins or ends on the DNA, so no DNA is shown, and the CDR3 is as TCRdb lists it. The chain carries TRBV10-3 and TRBJ2-1; TRBD2, the table's D call, lacks a check against the DNA. 18 amino acids form the CDR3, both terminal residues included. CDR1 and CDR2 from the germline V gene are ENHRY and SYGVKD. This CDR3 is CASTLGAGRRGLLNEQFF.

This chain uses TRBV5-1 with TRBJ2-5, with D perhaps matching TRBD1 (5 bases). V lost 4 bases to trimming and J lost 0 bases, with 13 bases between them. The length of the CDR3 is 15 residues. Germline values: CDR1 SGHRS, CDR2 YFSETQ. This chain's CDR3 is CASSVDTAHQETQYF. The CDR3 bases are TGCGCCAGCAGCGTGGACACGGCGCACCAAGAGACCCAGTACTTC.

As concerns this clone: The junction differs from germline at one of its ends, possibly a read error. The chain recombines TRBV6-6 with TRBJ2-2, with D tentatively TRBD1 (7 bases). The V gene's germline CDR1 is MNHNY and CDR2 SVGAGI (reference sequence). This CDR3 contains 10 residues. The CDR3: CASQQGGLFF. CDR3 DNA: TGTGCCAGCCAGCAGGGGGGGCTGTTTTTT.

The V gene is TRBV9, the J gene TRBJ1-1; possible D gene TRBD1, 5 bases. Germline CDR1 is SGDLS and CDR2 is YYNGEE. Trimming removed 0 bases at V and 4 bases at J, with 10 bases between. This CDR3 has 14 amino acids. The CDR3 reads CASSVGTRGTEAFF. The CDR3 DNA reads as TGTGCCAGCAGCGTAGGAACTAGGGGCACTGAAGCTTTCTTT. The full variable domain, with the rest looked up from reference TRBV9 and TRBJ1-1, is DSGVTQTPKHLITATGQRVTLRCSPRSGDLSVYWYQQSLDQGLQFLIQYYNGEERAKGNILERFSAQQFPDLHSELNLSSLELGDSALYFCASSVGTRGTEAFFGQGTRLTVV.

The genes are TRBV18 and TRBJ2-7; tentatively, D is TRBD1 (6 bases). The V gene's germline CDR1 is KGHSH and CDR2 LQKENI. This CDR3 contains 14 residues. V was clipped by 4 bases and J by 4 bases, with 14 bases between them. The CDR3 is CASSLDQQGYEQYV. The CDR3, as DNA: TGTGCCAGCTCACTGGACCAACAGGGTTACGAGCAGTACGTC.

The rearrangement uses TRBV18 and TRBJ1-6, with no clear D. The V gene lost 0 bases and the J gene lost 8 bases, with 5 bases spanning the gap. The CDR3 extends over 13 amino acids. Germline V gives CDR1 KGHSH, CDR2 LQKENI. CDR3 amino acids: CASSPPGDSPLHF. In nucleotides, the CDR3 is TGTGCCAGCTCACCACCGGGAGATTCACCCCTCCACTTT.

DNA of the CDR3: TGCGCCAGCAGCTCTTCTAGGACAGGGCAGGGGACCGGGGAGCTGTTTTTT. It is translated as CASSSSRTGQGTGELFF. This chain connects TRBV5-1 to TRBJ2-2; 8 bases match TRBD1. Germline V gene data show CDR1 as SGHRS and CDR2 as YFSETQ. The V gene end was trimmed by 3 bases and the J gene end by 5 bases; junction bases not matched to a gene: 12. The CDR3 is 17 amino acids.

The genes are TRBV19 and TRBJ1-5, with 8 bases identical to TRBD1. Germline V CDR1 and CDR2: LNHDA, SQIVND (reference sequence). This CDR3 has 14 residues. V shed 3 bases, J shed 6 bases, and the junction held 4 bases outside the gene matches. The CDR3 DNA is TGTGCCAGTAGTATGGGGCAGGGGGCTCAGCCCCAGCATTTT. This translates into CASSMGQGAQPQHF.

This chain connects TRBV6-1 to TRBJ1-2; no clear D gene. The CDR3 loop spans 12 amino acids. From germline, CDR1 is MNHNS and CDR2 SASEGT. The germline V and J ends were trimmed by 2 bases and 3 bases, with 4 bases remaining between them. CDR3 DNA: TGTGCCAGCAGTGAACGGGACTATGGCTACACCTTC. This encodes CASSERDYGYTF.

The genes are TRBV4-2 and TRBJ2-2, with 7 bases fitting TRBD1. Germline V gene data show CDR1 as LGHNA and CDR2 as YNFKEQ. The CDR3 extends over 17 amino acids. V trimming: 1 base; J trimming: 2 bases; junction bases outside the gene matches: 7. The CDR3 is CASSQVAGTANTGELFF. The DNA for the CDR3 is TGTGCCAGCAGCCAAGTCGCCGGGACAGCCAACACCGGGGAGCTGTTTTTT.

This clone was picked up a small number of times. V gene TRBV7-2 combines with J gene TRBJ1-2; possible D gene TRBD1, 6 bases. This CDR3 has 14 residues. Trimming pared 5 bases from V and 6 bases from J, leaving 16 bases between. The germline V gene has CDR1 SGHTA and CDR2 FQGNSA. CDR3 DNA sequence: TGTGCCAGCAGCCTTAGAGGACAGCTGAATGGCTACACCTTC. Protein product: CASSLRGQLNGYTF.

The chain uses TRBV19 and TRBJ2-2; D remains unclear. CDR1 and CDR2 from the germline V gene are LNHDA and SQIVND (reference sequence). The ends were cut back, 4 bases at V and 8 bases at J, with 14 bases in the middle. The CDR3 is 14 amino acids. CDR3 sequence reads: CASSRSPARGELFF. The CDR3 coding sequence is TGTGCCAGTAGTAGAAGTCCGGCTCGGGGGGAGCTGTTTTTT.

J is TRBJ1-1 and V is TRBV10-3; D gene uncertain. V lost 4 bases and J lost 1, with 7 bases in between. The CDR3 loop spans 13 amino acids. Germline loops: CDR1 ENHRY, CDR2 SYGVKD. The CDR3 DNA reads TGTGCCATCAGTGGTTCTCCGAACACTGAAGCTTTCTTT. Translating it yields CAISGSPNTEAFF.

This clone was detected only a few times. This chain joins TRBV23-1 and TRBJ2-7, with D unclear. TRBV23-1 is placed among ORFs of uncertain function. This CDR3 contains 10 residues. Trimming shortened V by 8 bases and J by 4 bases, and 6 bases separated the two germline ends. The CDR3 DNA reads TGCGCCAGCCTATCATACGAGCAGTACGTC. Protein product: CASLSYEQYV.

The chain couples TRBV11-2 to TRBJ1-2; unclear D gene. V was pared by 1 base and J by 2 bases, with 8 bases between. CDR3 length equals 14 residues. Germline V gives CDR1 SGHAT, CDR2 FQNNGV. This CDR3 is CASSLVAGNYGYTF. CDR3 DNA sequence: TGTGCCAGCAGCTTAGTGGCGGGAAACTATGGCTACACCTTC.

The table lists this clone with a few counts. This chain connects TRBV30 to TRBJ1-1; no definite D call. The CDR3 extends over 15 amino acids. Germline V gene lookup returns CDR1 GTSNPN and CDR2 SVGIG (reference sequence). V lost 4 bases to trimming and J lost 1 base, with 16 bases between them. DNA for the CDR3: TGTGCCTGGACCCCAAAGCGAGGGCCGAACACTGAAGCTTTCTTT. This encodes CAWTPKRGPNTEAFF.

The chain is built from TRBV19 and TRBJ1-5, with 7 nucleotides matching TRBD1. Trimming at V came to 3 bases and at J to 6 bases, leaving 5 bases not matched to a gene. Germline values: CDR1 LNHDA, CDR2 SQIVND (reference sequence). This CDR3 has 14 amino acids. The DNA for the CDR3 is TGTGCCAGTAGTATGACAGGGACCCCTCAGCCCCAGCATTTT. This translates into CASSMTGTPQPQHF.

The V call is TRBV5-1, the J call TRBJ1-6; weak D call: TRBD1 (6 bases). The CDR3 runs 14 residues. Germline CDR1 is SGHRS and CDR2 is YFSETQ. V lost 4 bases to trimming and J lost 7 bases, with 12 bases between them. CDR3 DNA: TGCGCCAGCAGCCTGGGACATTCGAATTCACCCCTCCACTTT. Its translation: CASSLGHSNSPLHF.

The rearrangement uses TRBV6-4 and TRBJ2-3; D is ambiguous. This CDR3 has 13 amino acids. Germline CDR1 reads MRHNA; CDR2 reads SNTAGT. Trimming took 3 bases from V and 8 from J, leaving 12 bases between them. The DNA of the CDR3 is TGTGCCAGCAGTGAAAAGGTTTCAAGTACGCAGTATTTT. This translates into CASSEKVSSTQYF.

V usage is TRBV7-8 and J usage is TRBJ1-1, with 10 bases fitting TRBD1. Germline values: CDR1 SGHVS, CDR2 FQNEAQ. The trim removed 5 bases at V and 4 bases at J, leaving 4 bases unmatched. The CDR3 has 14 residues. The CDR3 DNA reads TGTGCCAGCAGCCTGGGACAGGGGTCCACTGAAGCTTTCTTT. It is translated as CASSLGQGSTEAFF.

This chain uses TRBV4-2 with TRBJ1-5; possible D gene TRBD1, 5 bases. Germline V gene data show CDR1 as LGHNA and CDR2 as YNFKEQ. The CDR3 is 15 residues long. With 0 bases removed from V and 15 bases from J, the gap between germline ends came to 21 bases. The CDR3 nucleotides read TGTGCCAGCAGCCAAGATCCCAGGGTCGATACCCCGAGGCATTTT. Amino acid sequence: CASSQDPRVDTPRHF.

The genes are TRBV7-9 and TRBJ2-1; possible D gene TRBD2, 5 bases. Germline CDR1 reads SEHNR; CDR2 reads FQNEAQ (reference sequence). Trimming removed 3 bases at V and 3 bases at J, with 9 bases between. This CDR3 spans 14 amino acids. CDR3 amino acids: CASSLVGDYNEQFF. CDR3 bases: TGTGCCAGCAGCTTGGTCGGGGACTACAATGAGCAGTTCTTC.

J is TRBJ1-2 and V is TRBV10-3, with 9 positions matching TRBD1. V lost 6 bases, J lost 7 bases, and 9 bases stayed unmatched. Germline-derived CDR1 and CDR2 are ENHRY and SYGVKD. This CDR3 comprises 14 residues. DNA of the CDR3: TGTGCCATCAGCCCATCTACAGGGGGCAGTGGCTACACCTTC. As protein: CAISPSTGGSGYTF.

The J gene is TRBJ1-6, the V gene TRBV19; TRBD1 matches 7 bases. V lost 5 bases to trimming and J lost 8 bases; unmatched junction nucleotides: 15. Germline V gene lookup returns CDR1 LNHDA and CDR2 SQIVND (reference sequence). The CDR3 extends over 17 amino acids. CDR3 sequence (DNA): TGTGCCAGTAGTCTTCCCTCCGGGGCAGGGGGGTATTCACCCCTCCACTTT. Amino acids: CASSLPSGAGGYSPLHF.

This clone has just a few counts. This rearrangement joins TRBV9 to TRBJ1-2; possible D gene TRBD1, 5 bases. Trimming took 3 bases from V and 1 from J, leaving 10 bases between them. The CDR3 is 14 amino acids. Germline assignment: CDR1 SGDLS and CDR2 YYNGEE. In DNA, the CDR3 is TGTGCCAGCAGCGAGGGTGACAGTAACTATGGCTACACCTTC. This encodes CASSEGDSNYGYTF.

V gene TRBV5-1 combines with J gene TRBJ1-5; D ambiguous. Trimming stripped 1 base from V and 1 base from J, with 12 bases between. The CDR3 sequence is 16 residues long. From germline, CDR1 is SGHRS and CDR2 YFSETQ. DNA of the CDR3: TGCGCCAGCAGCTTGTTGTGGATAGGAAGCAATCAGCCCCAGCATTTT. It is translated as CASSLLWIGSNQPQHF.